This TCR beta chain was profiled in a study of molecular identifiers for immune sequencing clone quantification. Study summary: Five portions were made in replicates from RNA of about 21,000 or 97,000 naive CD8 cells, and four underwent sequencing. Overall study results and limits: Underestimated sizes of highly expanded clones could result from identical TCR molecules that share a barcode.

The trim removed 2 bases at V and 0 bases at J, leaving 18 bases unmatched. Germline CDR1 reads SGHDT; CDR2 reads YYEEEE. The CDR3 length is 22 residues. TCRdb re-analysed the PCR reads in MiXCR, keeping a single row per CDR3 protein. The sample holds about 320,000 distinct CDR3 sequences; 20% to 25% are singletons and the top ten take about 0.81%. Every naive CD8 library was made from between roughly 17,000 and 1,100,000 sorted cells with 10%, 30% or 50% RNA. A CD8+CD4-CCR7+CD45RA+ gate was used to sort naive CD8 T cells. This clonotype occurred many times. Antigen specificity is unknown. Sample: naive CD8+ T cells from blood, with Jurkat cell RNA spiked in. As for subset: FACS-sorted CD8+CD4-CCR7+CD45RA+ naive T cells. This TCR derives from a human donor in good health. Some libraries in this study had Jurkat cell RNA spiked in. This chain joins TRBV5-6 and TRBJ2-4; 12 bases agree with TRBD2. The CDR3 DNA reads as TGTGCCAGCAGCTTATACTACCTAGCGGGAGGGCCAAAAGAGCTAGCCAAAAACATTCAGTACTTC. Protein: CASSLYYLAGGPKELAKNIQYF.